This T cell receptor beta chain derives from a study of T cells in Graves' hyperthyroidism and ophthalmopathy. Whole-study results and caveats: Most expanded thyroid clonotypes above 0.001 recurred in blood.

CDR3 size: 15 residues. Germline values: CDR1 SGHTA, CDR2 FQGNSA. V lost 6 bases to trimming and J lost 6 bases, with 21 bases between them. Graves' hyperthyroidism is called stable when ophthalmopathy does not progress within 18 months. Those with hyperthyroidism were 18 to 65 years old, newly diagnosed, and ill for under 2 months. Pregnant or lactating patients were excluded, as were those with uncontrolled infection or other autoimmune disease. Concerning this clonotype: Its antigen is currently unknown.

It was RNA transcripts that yielded the amplified TCR beta CDR3 regions. First-round RT-PCR targeting the TCR CDR3 was performed with the HTBI primer set. TCRdb recomputed calls from the multiplex PCR reads with MiXCR, one row per CDR3 protein. The sample yields hundreds of thousands of distinct CDR3 sequences, less than 15% seen once. The chain carries TRBV7-2 and TRBJ2-7; D tentatively fits TRBD1 or TRBD2 (6 bases each). The sequenced sample consisted of blood. This TCR came from a woman aged 18-35 years with Graves' hyperthyroidism. The CDR3 protein is CASSYSTEQGLEQYF. In DNA, the CDR3 is TGTGCCAGCAGTTACTCGACGGAACAGGGACTCGAGCAGTACTTC.